The present T cell receptor (beta chain) was sequenced within a study of response to subunit inactivated influenza vaccine. Study conclusions and caveats: It was suggested by the authors that few new T cells are recruited by each seasonal influenza vaccination.

TCRdb itself ran the RT-PCR reads through MiXCR, one entry per CDR3 protein. The sample includes around 480,000 distinct CDR3 sequences, approximately 16% of them seen just once. A remark on this clonotype: The target antigen is unknown.

The CDR3 totals 16 residues. J gave up 1 base and V 6 bases, and 7 bases lay outside the gene matches. Germline V lookup: CDR1 MNHEY, CDR2 SVGEGT. This TCR was sampled from a man between 50 and 69 years old who received an inactivated influenza vaccine. This specimen consisted of CD4+ T cells sorted from PBMCs, obtained about 24 months after vaccination. The chain links TRBV6-2 or TRBV6-3 to TRBJ2-2; 8 nucleotides line up with TRBD2. This chain's CDR3 is CASRRSGGRNTGELFF. CDR3 coding DNA: TGTGCCAGCAGGAGATCGGGGGGGCGGAACACCGGGGAGCTGTTTTTT.